This entry describes one TCR beta chain. Antigen specificity is unknown. Regarding time point: baseline pretreatment blood. The treatment denotes: 15 Gy SBRT to primary tumor, nephrectomy 4 weeks later. The record originates from a study of radiation and T cells in renal cell carcinoma. The data were produced by immunoSEQ multiplex PCR, yet TCRdb's version contains in-frame clones alone and is incomplete. Among 100,000 to 150,000 clones, roughly 85% were seen once, and the ten largest hold around 3%. The V end lost 7 bases, the J end lost 7 bases, and 22 bases lay between the germline ends. The CDR3 contains 16 residues. Germline CDR1 and CDR2: LNHDA and SQIVND (reference sequence). Broader study findings: Without pretreatment biopsies, baseline tumor clonotype presence was undetermined.

This TCR came from a woman aged 60-70 years with renal cell carcinoma. The sample was blood, taken from a patient whose treatment included radiotherapy and nephrectomy. This chain joins TRBV19 and TRBJ2-2; D might be TRBD1 (5 bases). CDR3 DNA: TGTGCCAGTACCTCAGGCCCCGTTGCAGGGTTCGGGGAGCTGTTTTTT. This translates into CASTSGPVAGFGELFF.